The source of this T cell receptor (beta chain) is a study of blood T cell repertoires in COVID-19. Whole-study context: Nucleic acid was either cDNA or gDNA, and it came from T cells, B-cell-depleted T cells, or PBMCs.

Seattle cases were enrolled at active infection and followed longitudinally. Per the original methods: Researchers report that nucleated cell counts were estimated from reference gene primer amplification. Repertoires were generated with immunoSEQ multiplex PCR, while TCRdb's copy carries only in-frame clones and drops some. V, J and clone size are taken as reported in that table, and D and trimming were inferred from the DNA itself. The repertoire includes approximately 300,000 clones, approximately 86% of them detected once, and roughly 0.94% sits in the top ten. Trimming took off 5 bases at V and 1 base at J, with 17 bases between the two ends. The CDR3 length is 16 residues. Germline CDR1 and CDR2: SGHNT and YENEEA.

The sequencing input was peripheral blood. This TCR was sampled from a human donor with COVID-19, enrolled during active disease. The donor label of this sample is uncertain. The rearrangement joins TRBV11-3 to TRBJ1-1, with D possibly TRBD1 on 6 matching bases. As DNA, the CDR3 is TGTGCCAGCAGCCTAAACTGGGGGCAGGGGAACACTGAAGCTTTCTTT. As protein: CASSLNWGQGNTEAFF.